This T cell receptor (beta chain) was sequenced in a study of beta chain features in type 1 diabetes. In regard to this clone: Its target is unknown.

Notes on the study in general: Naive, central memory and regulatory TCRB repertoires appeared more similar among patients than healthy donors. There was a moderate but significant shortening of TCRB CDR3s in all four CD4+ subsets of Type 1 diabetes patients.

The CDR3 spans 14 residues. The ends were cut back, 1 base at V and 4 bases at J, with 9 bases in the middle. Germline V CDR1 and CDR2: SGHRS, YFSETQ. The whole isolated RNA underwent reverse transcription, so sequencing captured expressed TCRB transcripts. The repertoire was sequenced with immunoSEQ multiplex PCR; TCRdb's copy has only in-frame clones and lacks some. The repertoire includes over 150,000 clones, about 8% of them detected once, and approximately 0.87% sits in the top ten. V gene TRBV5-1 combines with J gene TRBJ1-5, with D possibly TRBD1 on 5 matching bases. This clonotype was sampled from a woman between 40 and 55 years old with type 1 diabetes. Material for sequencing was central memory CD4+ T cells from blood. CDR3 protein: CASSLSGDNQPQHF. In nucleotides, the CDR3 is TGCGCCAGCAGCTTGTCGGGGGATAATCAGCCCCAGCATTTT. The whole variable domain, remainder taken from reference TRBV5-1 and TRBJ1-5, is KAGVTQTPRYLIKTRGQQVTLSCSPISGHRSVSWYQQTPGQGLQFLFEYFSETQRNKGNFPGRFSGRQFSNSRSEMNVSTLELGDSALYLCASSLSGDNQPQHFGDGTRLSIL.